The entry below gives a single TCR beta chain sequence along with its context. Antigen: not known. Between the trimmed V and J ends, which lost 3 bases and 6 bases, there was a span of 25 bases. From germline, CDR1 is SGHRS and CDR2 YFSETQ. This CDR3 comprises 17 residues. This sample was included in a study of cytomegalovirus exposure and HLA in healthy donors. The study's findings and limits: Most TCR sequences were rare, but some public TCRs occurred in many donors. Roughly even sequencing depth across donors was the assumption behind the presence/absence analyses. Only CMV serostatus was available as immune exposure information.

PCR primers comprised 60 Vbeta and 13 Jbeta primers. Data came from immunoSEQ multiplex PCR; TCRdb stores just in-frame clones and leaves some out. The sample contains around 200,000 clones, roughly four fifths of which appear only once. This receptor was obtained from a man aged 30-40 years in good health and CMV-seronegative. Sample: PBMCs. The V and J genes are TRBV5-1 and TRBJ2-7; tentative D call: TRBD2 (7 bases). The CDR3 nucleotides are TGCGCCAGCAGCTCGGCTACGTCGGGGGGCAGCTCGGCCGAGCAGTACTTC. Translating gives CASSSATSGGSSAEQYF.